A single sample is the source of the 24 T cell receptor beta chains below, sequenced in a study of cytomegalovirus exposure and HLA in healthy donors. This PCR relied on a set of 60 Vbeta primers and 13 Jbeta primers. The repertoire was sequenced with immunoSEQ multiplex PCR; TCRdb's copy has only in-frame clones and lacks some. The table shows 95,000 to 110,000 clones, with about 80% occurring only once. Material: PBMCs. The receptors shown here come from a woman between 18 and 30 years old in good health and CMV-seropositive.

CDR3 protein: CASRDTGEVYEQYF. CDR3 sequence (DNA): TGCGCCAGCAGGGACACAGGGGAAGTCTACGAGCAGTACTTC. The V gene is TRBV5-1, the J gene TRBJ2-7; TRBD1 aligns across 7 bases. CDR1 is SGHRS, CDR2 YFSETQ, per germline. The J segment lost 3 bases and the V segment lost 5 bases, leaving 8 bases of the junction unmatched. This CDR3 has 14 amino acids. The variable domain in full, completed from reference TRBV5-1 and TRBJ2-7, reads KAGVTQTPRYLIKTRGQQVTLSCSPISGHRSVSWYQQTPGQGLQFLFEYFSETQRNKGNFPGRFSGRQFSNSRSEMNVSTLELGDSALYLCASRDTGEVYEQYFGPGTRLTVT.

V usage is TRBV5-8 and J usage is TRBJ1-1; D gene unclear. V gave up 1 base and J gave up 2 bases, with 9 bases separating them. Germline CDR1 SGHTS, CDR2 YDEGEE. The CDR3 has 14 residues. CDR3 in DNA: TGTGCCAGCAGCTTGACTCTTTCAAACACTGAAGCTTTCTTT. Translated, it gives CASSLTLSNTEAFF.

CDR3 coding DNA: TGTGCTAGTGGTATTCTCACCGGGGAGCTGTTTTTT. Its protein is CASGILTGELFF. The genes are TRBV12-5 and TRBJ2-2; D is undetermined. The V gene's germline CDR1 is LGHNT and CDR2 FRNRAP. This CDR3 is built from 12 residues. The V gene lost 5 bases and the J gene lost 4 bases, with 5 bases spanning the gap.

J is TRBJ2-1 and V is TRBV9, with 8 bases aligning to TRBD2. The CDR3 contains 17 residues. Germline CDR1 is SGDLS and CDR2 is YYNGEE. Trimming at V came to 4 bases and at J to 2 bases, leaving 11 bases not matched to a gene. Here the CDR3 reads CASSRTNEREPYNEQFF. DNA of the CDR3: TGTGCCAGCAGCCGCACGAACGAGCGGGAGCCCTACAATGAGCAGTTCTTC.

On this clone: Other nucleotide sequences in the sample specify the same CDR3. The chain recombines TRBV6-1 with TRBJ2-5; tentative D call: TRBD1 (6 bases). Germline-derived CDR1 and CDR2 are MNHNS and SASEGT. CDR3 length: 12 amino acids. With 10 bases removed from V and 5 bases from J, the gap between germline ends came to 14 bases. The DNA of the CDR3 is TGTGCCACCCGGACAGAAGAGGAGACCCAGTACTTC. It specifies CATRTEEETQYF.

For this clone: The sample holds other DNA sequences that translate to the same CDR3. The genes are TRBV19 and TRBJ1-4, with TRBD1 matching over 11 bases. The V segment lost 3 bases and the J segment 8 bases; nucleotides outside the gene matches: 2. This CDR3 comprises 14 residues. Germline V gene data show CDR1 as LNHDA and CDR2 as SQIVND (reference sequence). The CDR3 is CASSIGTGGEKLFF. CDR3 in DNA: TGTGCCAGTAGTATCGGGACAGGGGGAGAAAAACTGTTTTTT.

This clone was detected only once. The chain is built from TRBV2 and TRBJ1-2; TRBD1 agrees at 8 bases. This CDR3 contains 14 residues. After removal of 6 bases from V and 0 bases from J, the junction contained 3 bases not matched to a gene. Looked up from germline, CDR1 is SNHLY and CDR2 is FYNNEI. The CDR3 sequence is CASRQGGANYGYTF. For the CDR3, the DNA is TGTGCCAGCAGACAGGGGGGAGCTAACTATGGCTACACCTTC.

The rearrangement joins TRBV5-1 to TRBJ2-6, with unresolved D. V shed 4 bases and J shed 2 bases, with 7 bases lying between them. CDR3 length equals 14 residues. The germline V gene has CDR1 SGHRS and CDR2 YFSETQ. The CDR3 protein is CASSPGAGANVLTF. CDR3 DNA: TGCGCCAGCAGCCCCGGAGCTGGGGCCAACGTCCTGACTTTC.

This clone came up once. The genes are TRBV5-1 and TRBJ2-2, with D uncertain. Germline lookup yields CDR1 SGHRS and CDR2 YFSETQ. V dropped 4 bases and J dropped 2 bases, with 9 bases sitting between them. The CDR3 totals 14 residues. The CDR3 sequence: CASSPLSNTGELFF. The CDR3 DNA sequence: TGCGCCAGCAGCCCCCTATCAAACACCGGGGAGCTGTTTTTT.

The chain links TRBV7-9 to TRBJ2-1, with 10 positions matching TRBD2. The ends lost 5 bases at V and 2 bases at J; junction bases unmatched: 6. Germline CDR1 SEHNR, CDR2 FQNEAQ (reference sequence). CDR3 length: 16 amino acids. Here the CDR3 DNA reads TGTGCCAGCAGCGACCCAGCGGGAGGGCCCTACAATGAGCAGTTCTTC. Translated: CASSDPAGGPYNEQFF.

As to this clone: One end of the junction fails to match germline, which may point to a read error. This chain links TRBV29-1 with TRBJ2-1; 12 bases line up with TRBD2. This CDR3 spans 15 amino acids. Germline assignment: CDR1 SQVTM and CDR2 ANQGSEA. CDR3 amino acids: CSVEGLAGLYNEQFF. The CDR3 nucleotides are TGCAGCGTGGAAGGACTAGCGGGGCTGTACAATGAGCAGTTCTTC.

This clone was observed a handful of times. The chain carries TRBV30 and TRBJ2-1; 9 positions match TRBD2. The germline gives CDR1 GTSNPN, CDR2 SVGIG (reference sequence). V shed 5 bases, J shed 6 bases, and the junction held 5 bases outside the gene matches. The CDR3 is made up of 13 amino acids. CDR3 nucleotides: TGTGCCTGGTGGATAGCGGGAGCCAATGAGCAGTTCTTC. It is translated as CAWWIAGANEQFF.

In its sample, this clone was seen a few times. As the CDR3 is not closed by the conserved phenylalanine or tryptophan, this likely results from a read error. The V call is TRBV11-2, the J call TRBJ1-6; the match to TRBD1 covers 9 bases. CDR1 is SGHAT and CDR2 is FQNNGV in the germline V gene. Trimming cost V 1 base and J 11 bases; bases outside gene matches: 15. The CDR3 consists of 18 residues. DNA of the CDR3: TGTGCCAGCAGCTTAGGAGGGTGGGACAGGGTAAAGTTTACACCCCTCCACGTT. Encoded protein: CASSLGGWDRVKFTPLHV.

This chain links TRBV6-6 with TRBJ1-1; D is possibly TRBD1 (6 bases). There are 16 residues in the CDR3. V lost 5 bases to trimming and J lost 2 bases, with 18 bases between them. In germline, CDR1 is MNHNY, CDR2 SVGAGI (reference sequence). The CDR3 loop is CASSPGDRPYNTEAFF. For the CDR3, the DNA is TGTGCCAGCAGTCCCGGAGACAGGCCTTACAACACTGAAGCTTTCTTT.

The rearrangement uses TRBV7-6 and TRBJ2-7; D perhaps matches TRBD1 (6 bases). The CDR3 spans 13 residues. The germline V gene has CDR1 SGHVS and CDR2 FNYEAQ. The germline V and J ends were trimmed by 6 bases and 5 bases, with 14 bases remaining between them. CDR3 DNA: TGTGCCAGCAGTACTCAGGGGTCCAACGAGCAGTACTTC. Its protein product is CASSTQGSNEQYF.

The rearrangement links TRBV13 to TRBJ2-4; 7 bases line up with TRBD1. Germline CDR1 PRHDT, CDR2 FYEKMQ (reference sequence). CDR3 length: 13 amino acids. With V trimmed by 5 bases and J by 9 bases, 7 bases remained unmatched. The CDR3 DNA reads as TGTGCCAGCAGCGCTACAGGGGCGGTCATTCAGTACTTC. Protein sequence: CASSATGAVIQYF.

This chain joins TRBV7-9 and TRBJ2-1; 10 bases are shared with TRBD2. The germline CDR1 and CDR2 sequences are SEHNR and FQNEAQ (reference sequence). The CDR3 length is 16 residues. V shed 5 bases, J shed 0 bases, and the junction held 4 bases outside the gene matches. The CDR3 region is CASSPLAGASYNEQFF. In DNA, the CDR3 is TGTGCCAGCAGCCCCCTAGCGGGAGCCTCCTACAATGAGCAGTTCTTC.

In DNA form, the CDR3 reads TGTGCCAGCAGCCAAGATTTGTTGAGTAGACGGGTGTATTTT. Protein product: CASSQDLLSRRVYF. The chain combines TRBV14 with TRBJ2-3; D uncertain. Germline lookup yields CDR1 SGHDN and CDR2 FVKESK. V dropped 0 bases and J dropped 14 bases, with 18 bases sitting between them. The CDR3 loop spans 14 amino acids.

This clone was observed a single time. The chain recombines TRBV6-4 with TRBJ2-1; D is perhaps TRBD2 (5 bases). This CDR3 spans 14 amino acids. With 2 bases removed from V and 10 bases from J, the gap between germline ends came to 15 bases. CDR1 and CDR2 from the germline V gene are MRHNA and SNTAGT. CDR3 nucleotide sequence: TGTGCCAGCAGTGACAGTCTAGGAGGAGGAGAGCAGTTCTTC. Translating gives CASSDSLGGGEQFF.

This chain connects TRBV28 to TRBJ1-1; 8 bases are a match to TRBD1. The germline gives CDR1 MDHEN, CDR2 SYDVKM. With V trimmed by 6 bases and J by 4 bases, 7 bases remained unmatched. The CDR3 runs 14 residues. CDR3 in amino acids: CASSRTGTGTEAFF. DNA for the CDR3: TGTGCCAGCAGCCGGACAGGGACGGGCACTGAAGCTTTCTTT.

This clone has a handful of counts. V usage is TRBV9 and J usage is TRBJ2-3; 8 bases are a match to TRBD1. The CDR3 is 14 amino acids. Germline CDR1 reads SGDLS; CDR2 reads YYNGEE. Trimming cost V 0 bases and J 10 bases; bases outside gene matches: 7. The CDR3 reads CASSVEGFRGPQYF. The CDR3 coding sequence is TGTGCCAGCAGCGTAGAGGGTTTCAGGGGGCCGCAGTATTTT. Complete variable domain (other parts from reference TRBV9 and TRBJ2-3): DSGVTQTPKHLITATGQRVTLRCSPRSGDLSVYWYQQSLDQGLQFLIQYYNGEERAKGNILERFSAQQFPDLHSELNLSSLELGDSALYFCASSVEGFRGPQYFGPGTRLTVL.

The chain recombines TRBV11-3 with TRBJ2-4; possibly TRBD2 for D (5 bases). Germline CDR1 SGHNT, CDR2 YENEEA. The ends were cut back, 5 bases at V and 3 bases at J, with 5 bases in the middle. The CDR3 consists of 12 residues. The CDR3 reads CASSRDKNIQYF. As DNA, the CDR3 is TGTGCCAGCAGCCGGGACAAAAACATTCAGTACTTC. Full variable domain (outside the CDR3, taken from reference TRBV11-3 and TRBJ2-4): EAGVVQSPRYKIIEKKQPVAFWCNPISGHNTLYWYLQNLGQGPELLIRYENEEAVDDSQLPKDRFSAERLKGVDSTLKIQPAELGDSAVYLCASSRDKNIQYFGAGTRLSVL.

The V and J genes are TRBV5-5 and TRBJ1-5; possible D gene TRBD1, 5 bases. The V and J ends lost 0 bases and 4 bases respectively, with 14 bases between them. Germline CDR1 SGHKS, CDR2 YYEKEE (reference sequence). This CDR3 has 16 residues. In nucleotides, the CDR3 is TGTGCCAGCAGCTTGGGGGGAGGGGCATTAAATCAGCCCCAGCATTTT. It translates to CASSLGGGALNQPQHF.

This sequence joins TRBV7-8 and TRBJ1-4; TRBD1 aligns across 8 bases. The CDR3 loop spans 15 amino acids. Germline CDR1 reads SGHVS; CDR2 reads FQNEAQ. The ends lost 4 bases at V and 7 bases at J; junction bases unmatched: 8. CDR3 protein: CASSYGQGLFEKLFF. In nucleotides, the CDR3 is TGTGCCAGCAGCTACGGACAGGGATTGTTTGAAAAACTGTTTTTT.